A single sample gave rise to the 28 T cell receptor beta chains below, sequenced in a study of T cell repertoires in cytomegalovirus infection. TCRdb processed the reads anew with MiXCR; each CDR3 protein has one entry. The repertoire holds some 440,000 distinct CDR3 sequences, with approximately 31% as singletons. The sequenced sample consisted of PBMCs. These receptors came from a human donor in good health (CMV status not recorded). Some clones in this sample may be carry-over from other donors' samples.

The chain combines TRBV7-6 with TRBJ1-2; D may be TRBD1 (5 bases). V lost 5 bases and J lost 8, with 15 bases in between. The CDR3 contains 13 residues. Per the germline V gene, CDR1 is SGHVS and CDR2 is FNYEAQ. The CDR3 coding sequence is TGTGCCAGCAGCCCAAGAGGGGTCTCGGGCTACACCTTC. Amino acid sequence: CASSPRGVSGYTF.

CDR3 coding DNA: TGTGCCAGCAGCTACCCTAGCGGGTGGGCCTGTGAGACCCAGTACTTC. This sequence encodes CASSYPSGWACETQYF. This sequence joins TRBV7-2 and TRBJ2-5; 8 nucleotides align to TRBD2. The germline gives CDR1 SGHTA, CDR2 FQGNSA. CDR3 length: 16 amino acids. V was pared by 4 bases and J by 5 bases, with 12 bases of the junction left unmatched.

This clonotype was seen many times. The gene calls are TRBV6-1 and TRBJ1-2, with 9 bases matching TRBD1. Germline V CDR1 and CDR2: MNHNS, SASEGT. Trimming took 8 bases from V and 5 from J; bases not matched to a gene: 9. This CDR3 region has 14 residues. The CDR3 nucleotides are TGTGCCAGCCGGAGGGGGACAGGGACGTATGGCTACACCTTC. The encoded protein is CASRRGTGTYGYTF.

The CDR3 DNA reads as TGTGCCAGCAGCCAAGAATCAGGGGGCTATGGCTACACCTTC. Amino acids: CASSQESGGYGYTF. The V gene is TRBV14, the J gene TRBJ1-2, with 7 bases lining up with TRBD1. This CDR3 is 14 amino acids long. CDR1 and CDR2 from the germline V gene are SGHDN and FVKESK. With 0 bases clipped from V and 4 bases from J, the junction kept 2 bases outside the gene matches.

The chain combines TRBV4-3 with TRBJ2-7; D is perhaps TRBD2 (5 bases). CDR1 and CDR2 (germline): LGHNA, YSLEER. Trimming removed 6 bases at V and 6 bases at J, with 12 bases between. The CDR3 runs 12 residues. CDR3 nucleotide sequence: TGCGCCAGCAGTCGGGATGGGGTCGAGCAGTACTTC. Amino acids: CASSRDGVEQYF.

This clonotype was counted only a few times. CDR3: CASSFAAPGELFF. The DNA of the CDR3 is TGTGCCAGCAGCTTTGCTGCCCCCGGGGAGCTGTTTTTT. The rearrangement joins TRBV7-9 to TRBJ2-2; D is unclear. V was cut by 3 bases and J by 6 bases, with 8 bases left in between. CDR1 and CDR2 from the germline V gene are SEHNR and FQNEAQ (reference sequence). The CDR3 covers 13 residues.

With respect to this clonotype: The germline gene is not matched at one end of the junction; a read error may be the cause. This chain connects TRBV7-2 to TRBJ2-5, with a possible D match to TRBD1 (6 bases). The V gene's germline CDR1 is SGHTA and CDR2 FQGNSA. CDR3 length: 13 amino acids. CDR3: CASSLLLTGNLGF. CDR3 DNA: TGTGCCAGCAGCTTATTACTAACAGGGAATCTTGGTTTC.

The gene calls are TRBV6-6 and TRBJ1-5; 7 bases match TRBD1. Per germline, CDR1 MNHNY and CDR2 SVGAGI (reference sequence). The CDR3 extends over 16 amino acids. Trimming removed 5 bases from V and 3 bases from J; junction bases left unmatched: 10. CDR3 loop: CASSPAAGGFNQPQHF. The CDR3 DNA is TGTGCCAGCAGTCCCGCGGCAGGGGGATTCAATCAGCCCCAGCATTTT.

The chain employs TRBV19 and TRBJ1-2; TRBD1 is a possible D gene (5 bases). The germline V gene encodes CDR1 LNHDA and CDR2 SQIVND (reference sequence). CDR3 size: 16 residues. V lost 1 base, J lost 2 bases, and 14 bases lay in between. The CDR3 spells CASSIVSGDSNYGYTF. The CDR3 nucleotides are TGTGCCAGTAGTATAGTTTCCGGAGACAGCAACTATGGCTACACCTTC.

This clonotype came up a few times. This chain joins TRBV7-9 and TRBJ1-2; D is uncertain. Germline CDR1 and CDR2: SEHNR and FQNEAQ (reference sequence). Trimming pared 5 bases from V and 9 bases from J, leaving 16 bases between. This CDR3 is 13 amino acids long. This CDR3 reads CASSLDATASYTF. For the CDR3, the DNA is TGTGCCAGCAGCCTAGACGCAACTGCGAGCTACACCTTC. Based on the CDR3 plus reference TRBV7-9 and TRBJ1-2, the full variable domain is DTGVSQNPRHKITKRGQNVTFRCDPISEHNRLYWYRQTLGQGPEFLTYFQNEAQLEKSRLLSDRFSAERPKGSFSTLEIQRTEQGDSAMYLCASSLDATASYTFGSGTRLTVV.

This clonotype was counted between two and nine times. The chain joins TRBV11-2 to TRBJ2-5; 8 bases agree with TRBD1. The V gene's germline CDR1 is SGHAT and CDR2 FQNNGV. V lost 6 bases, J lost 5 bases, and 11 bases stayed unmatched. The CDR3 contains 15 residues. In nucleotides, the CDR3 is TGTGCCAGCAGTATCGCCAGGACAGGGCACGAGACCCAGTACTTC. Translating gives CASSIARTGHETQYF.

This clonotype was seen only a few times. V is TRBV7-6 and J is TRBJ2-4; no definite D call. The CDR3 spans 18 residues. In germline, CDR1 is SGHVS, CDR2 FNYEAQ. With 3 bases removed from V and 0 bases from J, the gap between germline ends came to 18 bases. CDR3 DNA sequence: TGTGCCAGCAGCTTGTACCCCGAGAACAGCCTAGCCAAAAACATTCAGTACTTC. Its protein is CASSLYPENSLAKNIQYF.

This chain links TRBV5-6 with TRBJ1-2; unclear D gene. Trimming cost V 5 bases and J 8 bases, with 19 bases left between them. Germline V CDR1 and CDR2: SGHDT, YYEEEE. The CDR3 is 14 amino acids. CDR3 in amino acids: CASRAGNQLGGYTF. DNA for the CDR3: TGTGCCAGCAGGGCCGGGAACCAGCTGGGGGGCTACACCTTC.

The V gene is TRBV18, the J gene TRBJ1-5, with unresolved D. Germline CDR1 and CDR2: KGHSH and LQKENI. This CDR3 comprises 17 residues. V was cut by 3 bases and J by 3 bases, with 18 bases left in between. The CDR3 is CASSPTLTYGLNQPQHF. The DNA of the CDR3 is TGTGCCAGCTCACCTACTCTAACCTATGGGCTCAATCAGCCCCAGCATTTT.

The chain links TRBV5-4 to TRBJ2-1; D remains ambiguous. The germline gives CDR1 SGHNT, CDR2 YYREEE (reference sequence). This CDR3 comprises 14 residues. Trimming removed 5 bases from V and 10 bases from J, with 19 bases in between. CDR3 protein: CASRLWLVNREQFF. The CDR3 DNA sequence: TGTGCCAGCAGATTGTGGCTGGTCAATAGGGAGCAGTTCTTC.

The V call is TRBV28, the J call TRBJ1-5; 9 nucleotides align to TRBD1. Looked up from germline, CDR1 is MDHEN and CDR2 is SYDVKM. The CDR3 is 16 amino acids. V shed 5 bases, J shed 3 bases, and the junction held 8 bases outside the gene matches. Written as DNA, the CDR3 is TGTGCCAGCAGTACTACCACAGGGGGCTACAATCAGCCCCAGCATTTT. This translates into CASSTTTGGYNQPQHF.

CDR3 bases: TGCGCCAGCAGCCCCGAACCAGCGGGGAGCTCCTACAATGAGCAGTTCTTC. Its protein product is CASSPEPAGSSYNEQFF. This chain connects TRBV4-1 to TRBJ2-1; the match to TRBD2 covers 7 bases. CDR3 length: 17 amino acids. Germline CDR1 MGHRA, CDR2 YSYEKL. V was pared by 4 bases and J by 0 bases, with 9 bases of the junction left unmatched.

The DNA of the CDR3 is TGTGCCAGTAGTAGCGGCAGCTGGGAAAACATTCAGTACTTC. The encoded protein is CASSSGSWENIQYF. V usage is TRBV19 and J usage is TRBJ2-4; D is uncertain. CDR1 and CDR2 from the germline V gene are LNHDA and SQIVND (reference sequence). The V and J ends lost 4 bases and 5 bases respectively, with 12 bases between them. This CDR3 contains 14 residues.

This clonotype was found many times. The rearrangement uses TRBV11-2 and TRBJ2-5; the D is unclear. V was shortened by 5 bases and J by 2 bases, with 12 bases between the two germline ends. Germline values: CDR1 SGHAT, CDR2 FQNNGV. The CDR3 length is 14 residues. The CDR3 region has the DNA TGTGCCAGCAGCCGGTCCCAATCTCAAGAGACCCAGTACTTC. This translates into CASSRSQSQETQYF.

The chain couples TRBV5-6 to TRBJ2-5; a weak D match, TRBD2 (5 bases). The CDR3 loop spans 16 amino acids. The germline V gene encodes CDR1 SGHDT and CDR2 YYEEEE. V was clipped by 3 bases and J by 4 bases, with 19 bases between them. The DNA of the CDR3 is TGTGCCAGCAGCTCCTCGCTCCGATCTAGCTTAGAGACCCAGTACTTC. Translation: CASSSSLRSSLETQYF. Combining the CDR3 with reference TRBV5-6 and TRBJ2-5 gives the whole variable domain DAGVTQSPTHLIKTRGQQVTLRCSPKSGHDTVSWYQQALGQGPQFIFQYYEEEERQRGNFPDRFSGHQFPNYSSELNVNALLLGDSALYLCASSSSLRSSLETQYFGPGTRLLVL.

This clonotype occurred many times. The chain joins TRBV20-1 to TRBJ1-5; D may be TRBD1 (6 bases). Germline-derived CDR1 and CDR2 are DFQATT and SNEGSKA (reference sequence). The CDR3 covers 13 residues. Trimming pared 5 bases from V and 5 bases from J, leaving 13 bases between. The CDR3 sequence is CSARQEVDQPQHF. CDR3 nucleotide sequence: TGCAGTGCTCGACAGGAGGTCGATCAGCCCCAGCATTTT.

At least ten counts were recorded for this clonotype. The chain links TRBV7-2 to TRBJ1-4, with 8 bases identical to TRBD1. Germline V gene lookup returns CDR1 SGHTA and CDR2 FQGNSA. The CDR3 covers 15 residues. The V segment lost 0 bases and the J segment 10 bases; nucleotides outside the gene matches: 7. The CDR3 coding sequence is TGTGCCAGCAGCTTAGCGCTCGACAGGGGTGGAAAACTGTTTTTT. Residues: CASSLALDRGGKLFF.

The CDR3 spells CASSFGRRGGLNKGSYNEQFF. The CDR3 region has the DNA TGTGCCAGCAGTTTCGGTCGGCGGGGGGGCCTTAATAAGGGGTCCTACAATGAGCAGTTCTTC. This sequence joins TRBV12-3 or TRBV12-4 and TRBJ2-1; 9 bases are a match to TRBD2. The CDR3 is made up of 21 amino acids. The V gene end was trimmed by 3 bases and the J gene end by 1 base; junction bases not matched to a gene: 19.

The chain couples TRBV5-5 to TRBJ1-2, with D possibly matching TRBD1 (5 bases). V dropped 5 bases and J dropped 13 bases, with 18 bases sitting between them. CDR1 is SGHKS and CDR2 is YYEKEE in the germline V gene (reference sequence). The CDR3 consists of 12 residues. The CDR3 loop reads CASSPGTGPGTF. CDR3 nucleotide sequence: TGTGCCAGCAGTCCAGGGACGGGGCCGGGCACCTTC. Drawing the rest from reference TRBV5-5 and TRBJ1-2, the complete variable domain is DAGVTQSPTHLIKTRGQQVTLRCSPISGHKSVSWYQQVLGQGPQFIFQYYEKEERGRGNFPDRFSARQFPNYSSELNVNALLLGDSALYLCASSPGTGPGTFGSGTRLTVV.

Ten or more counts support this clonotype. V gene TRBV3-1 combines with J gene TRBJ2-7; 12 bases are shared with TRBD2. The germline V gene has CDR1 LGHDT and CDR2 YNNKEL (reference sequence). Trimming cost V 3 bases and J 3 bases; bases outside gene matches: 3. The CDR3 covers 15 residues. CDR3 protein: CASSHGLAGSYEQYF. The CDR3 bases are TGTGCCAGCAGCCACGGACTAGCGGGGAGCTACGAGCAGTACTTC.

There are a few counts of this clonotype. This chain links TRBV5-6 with TRBJ1-5; D uncertain. This CDR3 contains 14 residues. Germline V gene lookup returns CDR1 SGHDT and CDR2 YYEEEE. Trimming took off 4 bases at V and 0 bases at J, with 8 bases between the two ends. The CDR3 loop reads CASSRRVSNQPQHF. CDR3 nucleotides: TGTGCCAGCAGCAGAAGGGTTAGCAATCAGCCCCAGCATTTT.

Of note for this clonotype: The conserved final phenylalanine or tryptophan is absent from the CDR3, which likely points to a read error. This chain uses TRBV12-3 or TRBV12-4 with TRBJ1-2; TRBD1 aligns across 8 bases. The CDR3 contains 15 residues. V trimming: 5 bases; J trimming: 3 bases; junction bases outside the gene matches: 8. The CDR3 region is CASSSGQGTDYGYTL. DNA of the CDR3: TGTGCCAGCAGTAGCGGACAGGGCACAGACTATGGCTACACCTTA.

V and J are TRBV5-1 and TRBJ2-5; 7 bases agree with TRBD2. The V gene end was trimmed by 7 bases and the J gene end by 4 bases; junction bases not matched to a gene: 7. From germline, CDR1 is SGHRS and CDR2 YFSETQ. CDR3 length equals 13 residues. The CDR3 coding sequence is TGCGCCAGCTTCGGGGGGATTGGAGAGACCCAGTACTTC. This gives the protein CASFGGIGETQYF.